This T cell receptor beta chain was obtained from a study of blood T cell repertoires in COVID-19. The CDR3 consists of 14 residues. V gave up 3 bases and J gave up 2 bases; unmatched junction bases: 3. The germline V gene encodes CDR1 SGDLS and CDR2 YYNGEE. Produced via immunoSEQ multiplex PCR; TCRdb's table is partial and in-frame only. The sample carries some 51,000 clones, 85% to 95% recorded once. Sequenced sample: peripheral blood. The receptor was derived from a man aged 45 to 65 with acute or convalescent COVID-19. J is TRBJ2-3 and V is TRBV9; TRBD1 agrees at 7 bases. The CDR3 DNA follows: TGTGCCAGCAGCGAACAGGGGAACACAGATACGCAGTATTTT. Its protein product is CASSEQGNTDTQYF.